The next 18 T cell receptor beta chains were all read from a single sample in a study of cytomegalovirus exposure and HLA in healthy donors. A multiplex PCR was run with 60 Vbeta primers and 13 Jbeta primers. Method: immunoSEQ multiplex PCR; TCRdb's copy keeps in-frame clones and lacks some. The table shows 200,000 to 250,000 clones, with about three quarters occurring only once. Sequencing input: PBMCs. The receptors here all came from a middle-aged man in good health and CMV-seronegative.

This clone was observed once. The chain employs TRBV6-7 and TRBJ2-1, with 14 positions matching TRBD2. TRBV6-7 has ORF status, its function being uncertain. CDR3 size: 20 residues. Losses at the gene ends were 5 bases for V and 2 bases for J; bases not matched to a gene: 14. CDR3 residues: CASSQCRGLAGEWTYNEQFF. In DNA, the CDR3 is TGTGCCAGCAGTCAGTGCCGGGGACTAGCGGGAGAGTGGACCTACAATGAGCAGTTCTTC.

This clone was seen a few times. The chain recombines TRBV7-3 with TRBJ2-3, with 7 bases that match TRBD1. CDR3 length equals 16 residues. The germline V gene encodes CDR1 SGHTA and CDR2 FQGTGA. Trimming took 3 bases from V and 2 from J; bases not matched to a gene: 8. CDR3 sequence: CASSFGLTGYTDTQYF. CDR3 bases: TGTGCCAGCAGCTTCGGCCTGACAGGGTACACAGATACGCAGTATTTT.

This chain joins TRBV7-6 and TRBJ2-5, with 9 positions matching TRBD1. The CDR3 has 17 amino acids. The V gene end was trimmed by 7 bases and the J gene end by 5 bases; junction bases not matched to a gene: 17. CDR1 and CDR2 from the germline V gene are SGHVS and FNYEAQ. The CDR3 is CASNSGLGTGIWETQYF. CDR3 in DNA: TGTGCCAGCAACTCGGGGTTAGGGACAGGGATTTGGGAGACCCAGTACTTC. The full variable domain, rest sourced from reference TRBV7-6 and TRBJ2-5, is GAGVSQSPRYKVTKRGQDVALRCDPISGHVSLYWYRQALGQGPEFLTYFNYEAQQDKSGLPNDRFSAERPEGSISTLTIQRTEQRDSAMYRCASNSGLGTGIWETQYFGPGTRLLVL.

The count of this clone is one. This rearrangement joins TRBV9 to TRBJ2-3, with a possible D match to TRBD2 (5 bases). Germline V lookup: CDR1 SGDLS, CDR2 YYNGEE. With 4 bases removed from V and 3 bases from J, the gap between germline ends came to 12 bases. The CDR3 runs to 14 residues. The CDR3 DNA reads TGTGCCAGCAGCCCGGGGAGCCCGACAGATACGCAGTATTTT. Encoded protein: CASSPGSPTDTQYF.

In nucleotides, the CDR3 is TGTGCCAGCAGCTTACAGGGGGCGTCCGGGGCCAACGTCCTGACTTTC. It specifies CASSLQGASGANVLTF. The chain couples TRBV7-2 to TRBJ2-6, with TRBD1 identical over 8 bases. Germline V lookup: CDR1 SGHTA, CDR2 FQGNSA. Unmatched junction bases numbered 4, after V lost 2 bases and J lost 4 bases. The CDR3 is 16 amino acids.

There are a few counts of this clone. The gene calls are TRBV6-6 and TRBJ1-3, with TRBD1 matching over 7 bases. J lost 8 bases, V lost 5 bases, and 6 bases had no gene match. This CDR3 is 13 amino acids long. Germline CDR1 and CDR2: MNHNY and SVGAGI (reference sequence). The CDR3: CASSLTGVDTIYF. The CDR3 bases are TGTGCCAGCAGTCTCACAGGGGTGGACACCATATATTTT.

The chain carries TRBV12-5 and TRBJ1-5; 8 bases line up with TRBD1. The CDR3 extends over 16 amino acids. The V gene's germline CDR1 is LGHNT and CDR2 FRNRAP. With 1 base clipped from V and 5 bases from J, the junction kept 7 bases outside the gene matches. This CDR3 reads CASGLGSQGAYQPQHF. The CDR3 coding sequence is TGTGCTAGTGGTTTGGGTAGCCAGGGGGCCTATCAGCCCCAGCATTTT.

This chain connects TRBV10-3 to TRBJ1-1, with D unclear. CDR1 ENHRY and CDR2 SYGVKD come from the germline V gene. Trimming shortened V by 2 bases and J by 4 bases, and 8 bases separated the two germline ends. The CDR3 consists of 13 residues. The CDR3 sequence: CAISEVEATEAFF. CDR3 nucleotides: TGTGCCATCAGTGAGGTGGAGGCCACTGAAGCTTTCTTT.

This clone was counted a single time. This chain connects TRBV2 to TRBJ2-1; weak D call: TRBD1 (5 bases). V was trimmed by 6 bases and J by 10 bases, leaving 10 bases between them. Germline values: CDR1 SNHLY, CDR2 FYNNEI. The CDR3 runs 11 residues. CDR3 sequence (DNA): TGTGCCAGCAGGCCAGGGTACGAGCAGTTCTTC. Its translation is CASRPGYEQFF.

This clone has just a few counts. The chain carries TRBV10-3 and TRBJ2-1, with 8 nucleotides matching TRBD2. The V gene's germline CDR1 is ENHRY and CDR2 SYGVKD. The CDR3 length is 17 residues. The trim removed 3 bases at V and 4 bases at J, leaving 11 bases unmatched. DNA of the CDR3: TGTGCCATCAGTGACTCACAACTAGCGGAGATTTACAATGAGCAGTTCTTC. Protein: CAISDSQLAEIYNEQFF.

The CDR3 loop is CASSLRPTAAEAFF. In nucleotides, the CDR3 is TGTGCCAGCAGCTTGCGGCCAACGGCGGCTGAAGCTTTCTTT. The chain is built from TRBV5-6 and TRBJ1-1; D remains ambiguous. Germline values: CDR1 SGHDT, CDR2 YYEEEE. The CDR3 has 14 residues. V was trimmed by 1 base and J by 6 bases, leaving 13 bases between them. Looking up the rest from reference TRBV5-6 and TRBJ1-1 gives the full variable domain: DAGVTQSPTHLIKTRGQQVTLRCSPKSGHDTVSWYQQALGQGPQFIFQYYEEEERQRGNFPDRFSGHQFPNYSSELNVNALLLGDSALYLCASSLRPTAAEAFFGQGTRLTVV.

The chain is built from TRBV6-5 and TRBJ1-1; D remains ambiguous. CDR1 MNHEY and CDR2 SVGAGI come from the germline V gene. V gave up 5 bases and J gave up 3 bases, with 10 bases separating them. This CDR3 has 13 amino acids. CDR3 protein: CASSTPGDTEAFF. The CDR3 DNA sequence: TGTGCCAGCAGTACACCGGGAGACACTGAAGCTTTCTTT.

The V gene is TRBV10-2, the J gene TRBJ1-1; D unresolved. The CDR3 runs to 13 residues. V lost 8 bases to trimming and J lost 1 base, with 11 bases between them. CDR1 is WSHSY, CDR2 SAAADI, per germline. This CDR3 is CASHHRGNTEAFF. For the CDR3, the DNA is TGCGCCAGCCACCATCGGGGGAACACTGAAGCTTTCTTT.

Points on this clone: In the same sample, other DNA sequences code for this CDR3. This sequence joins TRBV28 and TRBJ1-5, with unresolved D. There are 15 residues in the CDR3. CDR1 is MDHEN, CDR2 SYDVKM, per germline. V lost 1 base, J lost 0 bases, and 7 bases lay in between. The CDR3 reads CASSLYGDSNQPQHF. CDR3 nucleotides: TGTGCCAGCAGTTTATACGGGGATAGCAATCAGCCCCAGCATTTT.

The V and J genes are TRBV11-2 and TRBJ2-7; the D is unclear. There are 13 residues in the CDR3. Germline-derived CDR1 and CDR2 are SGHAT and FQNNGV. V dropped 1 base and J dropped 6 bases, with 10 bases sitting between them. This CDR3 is CASSLGAVPEQYF. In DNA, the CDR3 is TGTGCCAGCAGCTTAGGCGCCGTCCCCGAGCAGTACTTC.

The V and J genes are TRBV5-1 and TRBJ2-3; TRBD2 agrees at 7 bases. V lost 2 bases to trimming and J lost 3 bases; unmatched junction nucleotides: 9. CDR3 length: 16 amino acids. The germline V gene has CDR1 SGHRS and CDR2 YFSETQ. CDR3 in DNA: TGCGCCAGCAGCTTAGTGGGCGGGAGCTTAACAGATACGCAGTATTTT. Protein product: CASSLVGGSLTDTQYF.

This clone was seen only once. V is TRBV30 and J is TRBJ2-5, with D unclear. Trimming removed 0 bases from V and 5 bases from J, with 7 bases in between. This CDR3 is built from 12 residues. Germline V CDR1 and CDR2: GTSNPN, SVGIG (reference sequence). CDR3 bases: TGTGCCTGGAGTGTTCACGGGGAGACCCAGTACTTC. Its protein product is CAWSVHGETQYF.

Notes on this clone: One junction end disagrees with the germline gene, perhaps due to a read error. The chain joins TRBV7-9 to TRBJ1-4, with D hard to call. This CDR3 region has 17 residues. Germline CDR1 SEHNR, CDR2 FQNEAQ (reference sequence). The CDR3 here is CSSSFSDGGVLNEKLFF. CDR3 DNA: TGTTCCAGCAGCTTTTCGGACGGAGGAGTTCTTAATGAAAAACTGTTTTTT. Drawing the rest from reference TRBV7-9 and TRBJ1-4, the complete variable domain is DTGVSQNPRHKITKRGQNVTFRCDPISEHNRLYWYRQTLGQGPEFLTYFQNEAQLEKSRLLSDRFSAERPKGSFSTLEIQRTEQGDSAMYLCSSSFSDGGVLNEKLFFGSGTQLSVL.